Listed below are T cell receptor beta chains from one sample, sequenced in a study of T cell responses to AZD1222 COVID-19 vaccine. This table comes from immunoSEQ multiplex PCR, and its TCRdb copy is limited to in-frame clones, with some not included. The sample lists roughly 96,000 clones; roughly nine tenths were seen once. The specimen was peripheral blood, collected on day 0 of AZD1222 vaccination. The receptor source for this set is an adult in good health. Both conserved end residues are part of each CDR3. Fields, in order: clone size, J gene, V gene, D gene, CDR3 protein, CDR3 DNA. The D gene is left open where the match is weak. Part of the rows lack a size; the others show once, few, many or a class for expanded clones.

clone_size: -; j_call: TRBJ1-2; v_call: TRBV9; d_call: -; cdr3_aa: CASSPQPGDGYTF; cdr3_nt: TGTGCCAGCAGCCCCCAGCCGGGAGATGGCTACACCTTC
clone_size: -; j_call: TRBJ2-3; v_call: TRBV5-1; d_call: TRBD2; cdr3_aa: CASSLTSGNTDTQYF; cdr3_nt: TGCGCCAGCAGCTTGACTAGCGGGAACACAGATACGCAGTATTTT
clone_size: -; j_call: TRBJ2-3; v_call: TRBV5-6; d_call: -; cdr3_aa: CASSSIDGGGADTQYF; cdr3_nt: TGTGCCAGCAGCAGTATCGATGGGGGAGGTGCAGATACGCAGTATTTT
clone_size: -; j_call: TRBJ1-2; v_call: TRBV13; d_call: TRBD1; cdr3_aa: CASSLNRGDGYTF; cdr3_nt: TGTGCCAGCAGCTTAAACAGGGGGGATGGCTACACCTTC
clone_size: -; j_call: TRBJ2-2; v_call: TRBV5-6; d_call: -; cdr3_aa: CASSLAETRGTGELFF; cdr3_nt: TGTGCCAGCAGCTTGGCTGAGACTCGGGGCACCGGGGAGCTGTTTTTT
clone_size: few; j_call: TRBJ2-7; v_call: TRBV3-1/TRBV3-2; d_call: TRBD1; cdr3_aa: CASSLNRGPHEQYF; cdr3_nt: TGTGCCAGCAGCCTTAACAGGGGGCCCCACGAGCAGTACTTC
clone_size: -; j_call: TRBJ2-7; v_call: TRBV5-3; d_call: -; cdr3_aa: CARSHQRVGLGYEQYF; cdr3_nt: TGTGCCAGAAGCCACCAGCGGGTGGGTCTCGGATACGAGCAGTACTTC
clone_size: -; j_call: TRBJ2-7; v_call: TRBV4-3; d_call: TRBD1; cdr3_aa: CASSHGQGRSEQYF; cdr3_nt: TGCGCCAGCAGCCATGGACAGGGCCGTAGCGAGCAGTACTTC
clone_size: few; j_call: TRBJ1-1; v_call: TRBV28; d_call: -; cdr3_aa: CASSLEAWRNTEAFF; cdr3_nt: TGTGCCAGCAGTTTAGAAGCCTGGCGGAACACTGAAGCTTTCTTT
clone_size: -; j_call: TRBJ1-6; v_call: TRBV15; d_call: -; cdr3_aa: CATSYPEGSSNSPLHF; cdr3_nt: TGTGCCACCAGCTACCCGGAGGGATCCAGTAATTCACCCCTCCACTTT
clone_size: -; j_call: TRBJ2-7; v_call: TRBV2; d_call: -; cdr3_aa: CASSEAGHFAYEQYF; cdr3_nt: TGTGCCAGCAGTGAAGCGGGCCACTTCGCCTACGAGCAGTACTTC
clone_size: -; j_call: TRBJ2-7; v_call: TRBV19; d_call: TRBD1; cdr3_aa: CASSQIPGQGGHEQYF; cdr3_nt: TGTGCCAGTAGTCAAATACCGGGACAGGGAGGCCACGAGCAGTACTTC
clone_size: few; j_call: TRBJ1-6; v_call: TRBV18; d_call: -; cdr3_aa: CASSPLLGARESPLHF; cdr3_nt: TGTGCCAGCTCACCTCTATTGGGGGCCCGCGAATCACCCCTCCACTTT
clone_size: -; j_call: TRBJ2-2; v_call: TRBV19; d_call: -; cdr3_aa: CASRRQGDTGELFF; cdr3_nt: TGTGCCAGTAGGAGGCAGGGAGACACCGGGGAGCTGTTTTTT
clone_size: -; j_call: TRBJ2-7; v_call: TRBV4-1; d_call: -; cdr3_aa: CASSLLLAANTYEQYF; cdr3_nt: TGCGCCAGCAGCTTACTTCTTGCGGCTAACACCTACGAGCAGTACTTC
clone_size: once; j_call: TRBJ2-6; v_call: TRBV7-2; d_call: -; cdr3_aa: CASSLSRVSSGANVLTF; cdr3_nt: TGTGCCAGCAGCTTATCAAGGGTTAGCTCTGGGGCCAACGTCCTGACTTTC
clone_size: few; j_call: TRBJ2-2; v_call: TRBV11-3; d_call: -; cdr3_aa: CASSRGPGELFF; cdr3_nt: TGTGCCAGCAGCCGGGGCCCGGGGGAGCTGTTTTTT
clone_size: -; j_call: TRBJ2-1; v_call: TRBV5-4; d_call: TRBD2; cdr3_aa: CASSSGTSGNNEQFF; cdr3_nt: TGTGCCAGCAGCTCCGGGACTAGCGGCAACAATGAGCAGTTCTTC
clone_size: -; j_call: TRBJ2-1; v_call: TRBV19; d_call: -; cdr3_aa: CASSIGVGAPNNEQFF; cdr3_nt: TGTGCCAGTAGTATAGGCGTCGGGGCGCCGAACAATGAGCAGTTCTTC
clone_size: -; j_call: TRBJ1-6; v_call: TRBV7-9; d_call: -; cdr3_aa: CASSSYNSPLHF; cdr3_nt: TGTGCCAGCAGCTCATATAATTCACCCCTCCACTTT
clone_size: -; j_call: TRBJ2-5; v_call: TRBV11-2; d_call: -; cdr3_aa: CASSLNFQETQYF; cdr3_nt: TGTGCCAGCAGCTTAAACTTCCAAGAGACCCAGTACTTC
clone_size: -; j_call: TRBJ2-1; v_call: TRBV3-1/TRBV3-2; d_call: TRBD2; cdr3_aa: CASSQIGLAGHDEQFF; cdr3_nt: TGTGCCAGCAGCCAAATAGGCCTAGCGGGACACGATGAGCAGTTCTTC
clone_size: -; j_call: TRBJ1-2; v_call: TRBV5-8; d_call: -; cdr3_aa: CASSPQGANYGYTF; cdr3_nt: TGTGCCAGCAGCCCACAGGGAGCTAACTATGGCTACACCTTC
clone_size: -; j_call: TRBJ2-7; v_call: TRBV5-1; d_call: -; cdr3_aa: CASSLGKGRNIPYEQYF; cdr3_nt: TGCGCCAGCAGCCTGGGCAAGGGACGGAATATTCCCTACGAGCAGTACTTC